This T cell receptor beta chain was sequenced during a study of OX40 agonist ivuxolimab in advanced cancers. Sequenced by immunoSEQ multiplex PCR; TCRdb stores in-frame clones only, minus some. The data show around 100,000 clones, 90% seen once. The receptor was derived from an adult with an advanced solid tumor such as melanoma, head and neck, liver or kidney cancer. The specimen was CD4+ or CD8+ T cells sorted from blood, collected in a trial of the OX40 agonist ivuxolimab.

CDR3 sequence: CASSQTNTNEQYF. In nucleotides, the CDR3 is TGTGCCAGCAGTCAAACTAACACGAACGAGCAGTACTTC. The chain joins TRBV27 to TRBJ2-7, with no clear D. The germline V and J ends were trimmed by 5 bases and 5 bases, with 13 bases remaining between them. This CDR3 is 13 amino acids long. Per the germline V gene, CDR1 is MNHEY and CDR2 is SMNVEV (reference sequence).